This TCR beta chain was sequenced in a study of blood T cell repertoires in COVID-19 (dated by TCRdb to the early 2020s). Turning to the overall study: The collaborator samples originated in the United States, Italy and Spain and spanned the acute and convalescent phases of COVID-19. The prospective study material was composed of cDNA or gDNA derived from T cells, B-cell-depleted T cells, or PBMCs. Subjects who had been exposed to COVID-19, were actively infected with it, or had recovered from it provided the deeply sampled blood TCRbeta repertoires that made up the dataset. The repertoires were released in a freely available public database meant as a resource for research on the immune response to SARS-CoV-2. The samples were drawn from the first 160 participants of the ongoing ImmuneRACE study and from more than 1,000 subjects provided by 6 global collaborators. Sample metadata almost always included a de-identified subject ID, COVID-19 status, age in years and sex. Where HLA class I and class II types were available, the types were taken from metadata supplied by the sample provider, not from assay-based typing. Study-level results and caveats: The amount of clinical and demographic metadata varied by source and participant and was provided uncurated.

Collaborating institutions collected whole blood in K2EDTA tubes following their own protocols. For TCRbeta analysis, collaborators shipped samples as frozen whole blood, isolated PBMCs, or DNA extracted from either of those sample types. Trimming leaves V shorter by 5 bases and J shorter by 0 bases, with the junction holding 8 bases beyond the gene matches. CDR1 and CDR2 are drawn from the germline V gene (reference sequence): LNHDA, SQIVND. The CDR3, from cysteine to phenylalanine, totals 18 residues. This entry keeps only the CDR3 DNA: 54 bases, framed from base 1. As concerns this clone: This receptor's antigen is unknown. Per-nucleotide qualities are absent, and no much larger clonotype sits a single base away.

TCRbeta CDR3 regions were amplified from genomic DNA using the immunoSEQ Assay, a bias-controlled multiplex PCR. The study's own analysis went as follows. Nucleated cell counts per sample were estimated from amplification of reference gene primers within the assay. To quantify the absolute abundance of each unique TCRbeta CDR3 rearrangement, sequence reads were collapsed and filtered. Productive Simpson clonality was computed per sample as the square root of Simpson's diversity index over productive rearrangements. TCRdb retrieved this table from immuneACCESS and kept in-frame rearrangements only. Not all clones are present; in checked studies, unresolved V genes account for under half, and no reason is known for the remainder. The DNA was the basis for D and trimming; V, J and clone size are from that table. The sample data list about 68,000 clones, and approximately 80% of these were observed just once. The top ten hold around 38% of the sample.

Recombination joined TRBV19 with TRBJ2-6; 9 of the junction bases match TRBD1. Input material: peripheral blood. The clonotype comes from a man at least 80 years old with acute or convalescent COVID-19. The CDR3: CASSEPGQGLSGANVLTF. The sequenced DNA: TGTGCCAGTAGTGAGCCGGGACAGGGTCTCTCTGGGGCCAACGTCCTGACTTTC.